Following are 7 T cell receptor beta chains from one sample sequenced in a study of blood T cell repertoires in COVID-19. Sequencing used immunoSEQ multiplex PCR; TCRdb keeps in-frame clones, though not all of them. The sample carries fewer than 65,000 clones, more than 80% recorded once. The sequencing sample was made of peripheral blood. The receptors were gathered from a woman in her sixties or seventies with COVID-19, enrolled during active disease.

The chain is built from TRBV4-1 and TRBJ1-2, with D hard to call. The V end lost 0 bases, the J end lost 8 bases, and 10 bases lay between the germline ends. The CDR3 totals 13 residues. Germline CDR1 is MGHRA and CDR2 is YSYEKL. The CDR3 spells CASSQDWAGGYTF. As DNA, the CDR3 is TGCGCCAGCAGCCAAGATTGGGCAGGAGGCTACACCTTC.

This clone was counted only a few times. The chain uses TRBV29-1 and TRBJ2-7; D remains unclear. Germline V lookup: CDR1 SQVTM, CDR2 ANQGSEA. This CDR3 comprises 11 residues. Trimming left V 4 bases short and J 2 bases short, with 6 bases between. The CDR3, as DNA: TGCAGCGTTGGTAGCCCCTACGAGCAGTACTTC. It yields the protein CSVGSPYEQYF.

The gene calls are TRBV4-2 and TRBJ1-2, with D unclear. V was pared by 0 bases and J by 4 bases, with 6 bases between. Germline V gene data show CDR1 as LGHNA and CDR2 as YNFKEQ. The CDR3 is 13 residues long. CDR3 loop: CASSQDHSYGYTF. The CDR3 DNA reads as TGTGCCAGCAGCCAAGATCATAGCTATGGCTACACCTTC.

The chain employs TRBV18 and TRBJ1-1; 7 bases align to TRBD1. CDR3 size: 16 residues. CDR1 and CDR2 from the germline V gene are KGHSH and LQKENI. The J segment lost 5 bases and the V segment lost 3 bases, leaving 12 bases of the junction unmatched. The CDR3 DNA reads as TGTGCCAGCTCACCGTCAGCCTTAAGGGGGCGGACTGAAGCTTTCTTT. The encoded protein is CASSPSALRGRTEAFF.

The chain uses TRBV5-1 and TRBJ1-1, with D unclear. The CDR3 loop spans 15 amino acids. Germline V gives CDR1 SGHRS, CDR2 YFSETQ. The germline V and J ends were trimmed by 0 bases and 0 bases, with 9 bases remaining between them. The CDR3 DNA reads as TGCGCCAGCAGCTTGGAGCCACGCATGAACACTGAAGCTTTCTTT. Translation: CASSLEPRMNTEAFF.

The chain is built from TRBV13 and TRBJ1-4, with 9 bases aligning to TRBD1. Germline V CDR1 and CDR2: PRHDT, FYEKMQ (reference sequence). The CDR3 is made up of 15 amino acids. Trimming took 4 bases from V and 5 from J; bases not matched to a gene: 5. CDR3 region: CASSYAGTGNEKLFF. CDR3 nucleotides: TGTGCCAGCAGCTATGCCGGGACAGGGAATGAAAAACTGTTTTTT.

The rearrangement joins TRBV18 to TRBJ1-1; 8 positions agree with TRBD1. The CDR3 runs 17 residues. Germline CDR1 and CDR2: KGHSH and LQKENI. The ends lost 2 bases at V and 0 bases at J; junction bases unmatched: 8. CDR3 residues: CASSPVQGGFMNTEAFF. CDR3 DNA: TGTGCCAGCTCACCAGTACAGGGGGGGTTCATGAACACTGAAGCTTTCTTT.